This TCR beta chain came from a study of blood T cell repertoires in COVID-19. Whole-study context: There were acute and convalescent COVID-19 samples, and they came from the United States, Italy and Spain.

The CDR3 length is 13 residues. Between the trimmed V and J ends, which lost 0 bases and 6 bases, there was a span of 9 bases. CDR1 is SQVTM, CDR2 ANQGSEA, per germline. This table comes from immunoSEQ multiplex PCR, and its TCRdb copy is limited to in-frame clones, with some not included. The table lists around 250,000 clones, roughly nine tenths of them singletons. This sequence joins TRBV29-1 and TRBJ2-1, with a tentative D call TRBD2 (5 bases). The sample taken for sequencing was peripheral blood. The TCR comes from a man in his 60s with acute or convalescent COVID-19. CDR3 sequence (DNA): TGCAGCGTTGAAGATCCCGGGGTCAATGAGCAGTTCTTC. This sequence encodes CSVEDPGVNEQFF.